The 26 T cell receptor beta chains below all came from one sample that was sequenced in a study of response to subunit inactivated influenza vaccine. TCRdb used MiXCR to reprocess the RT-PCR reads, holding one entry per CDR3 protein. This repertoire shows a few hundred thousand distinct CDR3 sequences, about 10% found once; its top ten account for approximately 9.9%. The data also belong to a second study, concerning T cells expressing NK-cell markers. That work states: For TCR beta, cDNA was produced by 5'RACE template switching with UMIs.

The source material was PBMCs from blood, sampled on the day of vaccination. Receptors were obtained from a man in his fifties who received an inactivated influenza vaccine.

V usage is TRBV20-1 and J usage is TRBJ2-1; 8 positions agree with TRBD2. The CDR3 extends over 13 amino acids. The germline CDR1 and CDR2 sequences are DFQATT and SNEGSKA (reference sequence). The trim removed 3 bases at V and 9 bases at J, leaving 7 bases unmatched. The CDR3 protein is CSASKRERAEQFF. DNA of the CDR3: TGCAGTGCTAGTAAGCGGGAGCGGGCTGAGCAGTTCTTC.

This clonotype was found a few times. The chain employs TRBV2 and TRBJ2-7; no definite D call. Deletions cut 6 bases from V and 3 bases from J, with 21 bases between. This CDR3 has 16 amino acids. Germline CDR1 SNHLY, CDR2 FYNNEI. The CDR3 DNA follows: TGTGCCAGCAGCCAGTCAGGACCACCCCTTTTCTACGAGCAGTACTTC. Translating it yields CASSQSGPPLFYEQYF.

This clonotype was detected many times. J is TRBJ2-3 and V is TRBV28; D gene unclear. Germline CDR1 reads MDHEN; CDR2 reads SYDVKM. The CDR3 extends over 16 amino acids. V was shortened by 3 bases and J by 0 bases, with 13 bases between the two germline ends. CDR3 protein: CASSFPGRASTDTQYF. The CDR3 bases are TGTGCCAGCAGTTTTCCCGGTCGCGCCAGCACAGATACGCAGTATTTT.

This sequence joins TRBV28 and TRBJ2-3, with TRBD2 identical over 10 bases. The J segment lost 4 bases and the V segment lost 6 bases, leaving 10 bases of the junction unmatched. Germline loops: CDR1 MDHEN, CDR2 SYDVKM. The CDR3 extends over 16 amino acids. CDR3 region: CASRGASSGSSDTQYF. The CDR3 bases are TGTGCCAGCAGGGGCGCGTCTAGCGGGAGTTCAGATACGCAGTATTTT.

The chain combines TRBV6-5 with TRBJ2-1, with TRBD2 matching over 7 bases. V lost 3 bases to trimming and J lost 8 bases; unmatched junction nucleotides: 13. The CDR3 sequence is 16 residues long. Germline loops: CDR1 MNHEY, CDR2 SVGAGI. The CDR3 nucleotides read TGTGCCAGCAGTTATGGGGGGGGGGGAGCCAGTTATGAGCAGTTCTTC. Translating gives CASSYGGGGASYEQFF.

In this sample, this clonotype turned up a few times. The chain combines TRBV6-1 with TRBJ2-4; D perhaps matches TRBD1 (6 bases). The V end was cut by 5 bases, the J end by 9 bases, with 17 bases between. Germline V gene data show CDR1 as MNHNS and CDR2 as SASEGT. The CDR3 sequence is 14 residues long. In DNA, the CDR3 is TGTGCCAGCAGTCCGACAGGTTCGAGGTCCATTCAGTACTTC. Translated, it gives CASSPTGSRSIQYF.

This clonotype has more than one count but fewer than ten. This chain joins TRBV18 and TRBJ2-5; 9 bases match TRBD1. Losses at the gene ends were 8 bases for V and 2 bases for J; bases not matched to a gene: 6. There are 14 residues in the CDR3. CDR1 and CDR2 from the germline V gene are KGHSH and LQKENI. Here the CDR3 DNA reads TGTGCCAGCCAGGACAGGGGAACACAAGAGACCCAGTACTTC. It is translated as CASQDRGTQETQYF.

The chain uses TRBV7-9 and TRBJ2-3; TRBD2 matches 8 bases. Germline V gene lookup returns CDR1 SEHNR and CDR2 FQNEAQ (reference sequence). Unmatched junction bases numbered 6, after V lost 5 bases and J lost 2 bases. The CDR3 covers 15 residues. In nucleotides, the CDR3 is TGTGCCAGCAGCAATAGCGGGGCAGCCACAGATACGCAGTATTTT. Its protein is CASSNSGAATDTQYF.

This clonotype was observed a handful of times. V is TRBV12-3 or TRBV12-4 and J is TRBJ1-4; D not certain. CDR3 length equals 14 residues. V gave up 3 bases and J gave up 5 bases, with 10 bases separating them. The CDR3 region has the DNA TGTGCCAGCAGTTTCTCTCTCGTCAATGAAAAACTGTTTTTT. The encoded protein is CASSFSLVNEKLFF.

J is TRBJ1-5 and V is TRBV7-2; TRBD1 agrees at 8 bases. The CDR3 extends over 12 amino acids. The V segment lost 6 bases and the J segment 11 bases; nucleotides outside the gene matches: 6. The germline CDR1 and CDR2 sequences are SGHTA and FQGNSA. CDR3 DNA: TGTGCCAGCAGTCGCCCAGGGGGCTCCCAGCATTTT. Protein product: CASSRPGGSQHF.

This chain links TRBV6-2 or TRBV6-3 with TRBJ1-5; TRBD1 matches at 8 bases. V dropped 4 bases and J dropped 2; count of bases not matched to a gene: 1. The V gene's germline CDR1 is MNHEY and CDR2 SVGEGT. This CDR3 region has 14 residues. As DNA, the CDR3 is TGTGCCAGCAGTTCGGACAGGGGCAATCAGCCCCAGCATTTT. As protein: CASSSDRGNQPQHF.

This clonotype was observed a handful of times. The CDR3 bases are TGTGCCAGCAGTGAAGTAGGTAACACTGAAGCTTTCTTT. It yields the protein CASSEVGNTEAFF. The chain couples TRBV6-1 to TRBJ1-1; D remains unclear. Germline values: CDR1 MNHNS, CDR2 SASEGT. The CDR3 totals 13 residues. V was shortened by 1 base and J by 2 bases, with 5 bases between the two germline ends.

The sample holds a few counts of this clonotype. The chain is built from TRBV9 and TRBJ2-1; no reliable D call. Trimming took 0 bases from V and 9 from J, leaving 13 bases between them. The V gene's germline CDR1 is SGDLS and CDR2 YYNGEE. The CDR3 sequence is 14 residues long. The CDR3 sequence: CASSVESRVGEQFF. In nucleotides, the CDR3 is TGTGCCAGCAGCGTAGAGAGTAGGGTGGGTGAGCAGTTCTTC.

Only a few counts were recorded for this clonotype. The chain's CDR3 is CASSKDRVGYGYTF. CDR3 bases: TGTGCCAGTAGTAAAGACAGGGTGGGCTATGGCTACACCTTC. The genes are TRBV19 and TRBJ1-2, with 7 bases aligning to TRBD1. Losses at the gene ends were 4 bases for V and 4 bases for J; bases not matched to a gene: 6. CDR1 LNHDA and CDR2 SQIVND come from the germline V gene (reference sequence). This CDR3 comprises 14 residues.

The genes are TRBV4-2 and TRBJ1-4; perhaps TRBD1 as D (5 bases). Germline assignment: CDR1 LGHNA and CDR2 YNFKEQ. V dropped 3 bases and J dropped 7 bases, with 12 bases sitting between them. The CDR3 runs to 14 residues. The CDR3: CASSQGDGGEKLFF. The CDR3 DNA follows: TGTGCCAGCAGCCAGGGGGATGGGGGTGAAAAACTGTTTTTT.

The V call is TRBV7-9, the J call TRBJ2-3; 7 bases agree with TRBD2. J gave up 2 bases and V 0 bases, and 5 bases lay outside the gene matches. CDR3 length: 16 amino acids. The germline V gene has CDR1 SEHNR and CDR2 FQNEAQ (reference sequence). The CDR3 region has the DNA TGTGCCAGCAGCTTAGCAAGAGCGGGACCCACAGATACGCAGTATTTT. This encodes CASSLARAGPTDTQYF.

The table lists this clonotype with a few counts. This sequence joins TRBV24-1 and TRBJ2-1, with TRBD2 matching 13 bases. CDR1 is KGHDR and CDR2 is SFDVKD in the germline V gene. With 4 bases clipped from V and 12 bases from J, the junction kept 5 bases outside the gene matches. The length of the CDR3 is 14 residues. CDR3 loop: CATSDQLAGGGQFF. The CDR3 DNA reads TGTGCCACCAGTGACCAACTAGCGGGAGGGGGGCAGTTCTTC.

The chain employs TRBV12-3 or TRBV12-4 and TRBJ1-5; TRBD1 might be the D (5 bases). V was cut by 6 bases and J by 4 bases, with 10 bases left in between. This CDR3 comprises 13 residues. The CDR3 is CASSSDRNQPQHF. The DNA of the CDR3 is TGTGCCAGCAGCTCTGACAGAAATCAGCCCCAGCATTTT.

This clonotype has a count of ten or more. The CDR3 sequence: CSVVRSGRSETQYF. DNA for the CDR3: TGCAGCGTTGTTCGTAGCGGGAGGTCAGAGACCCAGTACTTC. The chain couples TRBV29-1 to TRBJ2-5; TRBD2 aligns across 10 bases. Losses at the gene ends were 4 bases for V and 4 bases for J; bases not matched to a gene: 6. The CDR3 extends over 14 amino acids. The V gene's germline CDR1 is SQVTM and CDR2 ANQGSEA.

The table lists this clonotype with a few counts. The genes are TRBV12-3 or TRBV12-4 and TRBJ1-2; no clear D. The CDR3 has 12 amino acids. Trimming cost V 5 bases and J 7 bases, with 11 bases left between them. For the CDR3, the DNA is TGTGCCAGCAGTATTCAGAGGTCTGGCTACACCTTC. Translating gives CASSIQRSGYTF.

The chain recombines TRBV30 with TRBJ2-2; tentatively, D is TRBD1 (6 bases). The V end lost 6 bases, the J end lost 3 bases, and 11 bases lay between the germline ends. Per germline, CDR1 GTSNPN and CDR2 SVGIG (reference sequence). CDR3 size: 13 residues. The CDR3 loop reads CACRTAYTGELFF. CDR3 nucleotide sequence: TGTGCCTGCCGGACAGCTTACACCGGGGAGCTGTTTTTT.

In its sample, this clonotype was seen a few times. The chain employs TRBV3-1 and TRBJ1-1; a weak D match, TRBD1 (5 bases). CDR1 and CDR2 from the germline V gene are LGHDT and YNNKEL (reference sequence). V was cut by 1 base and J by 1 base, with 7 bases left in between. The CDR3 is made up of 14 amino acids. CDR3 bases: TGTGCCAGCAGCCAAGCCAGGGCGAACACTGAAGCTTTCTTT. This sequence encodes CASSQARANTEAFF.

This clonotype has just one count. The chain is built from TRBV4-3 and TRBJ2-1; TRBD2 aligns across 8 bases. The V segment lost 1 base and the J segment 6 bases; nucleotides outside the gene matches: 11. The length of the CDR3 is 17 residues. Germline V gene sequence: CDR1 LGHNA, CDR2 YSLEER. CDR3 sequence: CASSQGISGGWSNEQFF. The CDR3 nucleotides read TGCGCCAGCAGCCAAGGAATCAGCGGGGGATGGAGCAATGAGCAGTTCTTC.

There are a few counts of this clonotype. This sequence joins TRBV20-1 and TRBJ2-1; 7 bases line up with TRBD1. The V gene end was trimmed by 3 bases and the J gene end by 0 bases; junction bases not matched to a gene: 2. The CDR3 is made up of 14 amino acids. Per germline, CDR1 DFQATT and CDR2 SNEGSKA (reference sequence). Here the CDR3 reads CSASGDSSYNEQFF. In DNA form, the CDR3 reads TGCAGTGCTAGTGGGGACAGCTCCTACAATGAGCAGTTCTTC.

There are a few counts of this clonotype. The gene calls are TRBV28 and TRBJ2-1; D assignment may be TRBD1 or TRBD2 (6 bases each). In germline, CDR1 is MDHEN, CDR2 SYDVKM. With 4 bases removed from V and 0 bases from J, the gap between germline ends came to 16 bases. There are 17 residues in the CDR3. CDR3 region: CASSSFGGRSSYNEQFF. The CDR3 nucleotides read TGTGCCAGCAGTTCCTTCGGGGGCAGGAGCTCCTACAATGAGCAGTTCTTC.

This clonotype was detected ten times or more. The rearrangement links TRBV4-2 to TRBJ2-5; no firm D call. The CDR3 sequence is 15 residues long. Germline V lookup: CDR1 LGHNA, CDR2 YNFKEQ. The V end lost 4 bases, the J end lost 2 bases, and 14 bases lay between the germline ends. The CDR3, as DNA: TGTGCCAGCAGCCGGGTTATGGCTAGTCAAGAGACCCAGTACTTC. This translates into CASSRVMASQETQYF.